The subject of this entry is one T cell receptor (beta chain). Its antigen is not known. The source of the sample is a study of cytomegalovirus exposure and HLA in healthy donors. Overall study: As released early, the data held approximately 80 million unique TCRs from HLA-typed donors. Study observations and caveats: High specificity and sensitivity for cytomegalovirus status were reported for the classifier. The authors later found TCR association rates varying by HLA locus, with DRB1 most and HLA-C fewest.

The PCR was carried out with 60 Vbeta primers and 13 Jbeta primers. Sequenced by immunoSEQ multiplex PCR; TCRdb stores in-frame clones only, minus some. Here the sample spans about 120,000 clones, 77% being singletons. CDR3 length equals 12 residues. Germline V gene data show CDR1 as MDHEN and CDR2 as SYDVKM. The sample taken for sequencing was PBMCs. The chain links TRBV28 to TRBJ2-7, with 7 bases lining up with TRBD1. This clonotype was sampled from a man in his forties or fifties in good health and CMV-seropositive. CDR3 protein: CVIGGPHYEQYF. The CDR3 nucleotides are TGTGTGATAGGGGGCCCCCACTACGAGCAGTACTTC.